This TCR beta chain came from a study of tissue T cells after allogeneic stem cell transplantation (dated by TCRdb to between 2021 and 2024). With regard to the full study: The study profiled TCR beta repertoires across many tissues from research autopsies of patients with and without GVHD, plus mouse models of GVHD. The human arm was conducted as a prospective observational study, and neither blinding nor randomization was performed. What the work shows at the level of the full study, not this receptor alone: Which tissue TCRs were alloreactive or antigen-specific was not determined in the study, and some of the clones might have been host cells that persisted. Blood and spleen T cells captured only a limited portion of the TCR repertoire detected in tissues, in both patients and mice. Few T cell clones were found to be shared across patients, but shared repertoire signatures across patients were revealed in a tissue-specific fashion by motif-based clustering. Within patients, how anatomically similar tissues were was a major factor shaping TCR repertoire composition, regardless of disease or transplant status. The patient cohort was small and varied clinically, and sampling depth was recognized as a limitation.

Comment on this clone: Its binding antigen is unknown. The gene nomenclature and germline references here are murine. The CDR3 end is not reached by the read, which stops 1 residue before it; the germline J gene fills it in.

The CDR3 sequence holds 14 residues, the cysteine and phenylalanine included. Shown are 39 bases from within the CDR3, in frame from base 1. Reading the germline V gene (reference sequence) gives CDR1 FNHDT and CDR2 SITEND. V is pared back by 5 bases and J by 1 base, with 12 bases lying between the germline termini. The library came from the immunoSEQ multiplex PCR assay. TCRbeta CDR3 sequencing was done by Adaptive Biotechnologies at survey depth, reporting CDR3 sequences, V/J genes, productive frequency and template counts. TCR beta CDR3 regions were amplified from genomic DNA instead of RNA. The published analysis was carried out like this. Jensen-Shannon divergence served to quantify pairwise repertoire overlap between tissues, with 0 meaning identical and 1 meaning complete divergence. Tissues were clustered by single-linkage agglomerative hierarchical clustering of pairwise JSD values, and the clustering results were displayed as dendrograms. GLIPH2 was run on all patient samples with simulation_depth 1000, kmer_min_depth 3 and cdr3_length_cutoff 8, and groups with more than two unique CDR3s were retained. A standardized tissue-overlap score was calculated by extrapolating Jaccard GLIPH-group overlap across patients to a standard repertoire size of 1000 clones. To look at how diversity was associated with clinical or experimental variables, linear mixed-effect models were used, with tissue treated as a fixed effect and individual treated as a random effect. TCRdb holds this immuneACCESS table with in-frame rearrangements only. Some clones are missing; in checked studies, unresolved V genes explain under half, and the rest has no known cause. V and J calls and clone size are given by that table; D and trimming were obtained from the DNA. Here the sample has about 48,000 clones; around 73% occur a single time. In total, the top ten clones hold roughly 0.66% of the sample.

The chain couples TRBV19 to TRBJ1-1; no D segment can be confidently identified. This receptor was taken from a pool of C57BL/6 mice in good health. The sequenced material came from sorted cells pooled from one or two spleens. The CDR3 is CASSIRRGNTEVFF. Incomplete CDR3 DNA: TGTGCCAGCAGCATCAGGAGAGGGAACACAGAAGTCTTC.